Listed here are 28 T cell receptor beta chains from one sample, sequenced in a study of CD8+CD57+ T cells in acquired aplastic anemia. Genomic DNA was employed as the template in profiling TCR beta VDJ and CDR3. TCRdb processed the reads anew with MiXCR; each CDR3 protein has one entry. The repertoire holds about 220,000 distinct CDR3 sequences, with almost 35% as singletons. The sequencing sample was made of sorted CD4+, CD8+, or CD8+CD57+ T cells (not recorded which) from PBMCs. The receptors here all came from a human donor in good health, serving as a control.

This clonotype was detected only a few times. The gene calls are TRBV5-1 and TRBJ2-3; 12 bases map to TRBD1. The CDR3 covers 15 residues. Germline CDR1 and CDR2: SGHRS and YFSETQ. The V segment lost 7 bases and the J segment 4 bases; nucleotides outside the gene matches: 7. The CDR3 region is CASGWDRGRPDTQYF. The CDR3 nucleotides read TGCGCCAGCGGCTGGGACAGGGGGCGTCCAGATACGCAGTATTTT.

In its sample, this clonotype was seen a few times. V usage is TRBV27 and J usage is TRBJ1-2, with 8 bases aligning to TRBD1. Trimming at V came to 3 bases and at J to 6 bases, leaving 15 bases not matched to a gene. The CDR3 runs 17 residues. The germline gives CDR1 MNHEY, CDR2 SMNVEV (reference sequence). CDR3 in DNA: TGTGCCAGCAGTTTCCCCAGGAATCGGGACAGGTCTAATGGCTACACCTTC. This sequence encodes CASSFPRNRDRSNGYTF.

The chain carries TRBV20-1 and TRBJ1-2; 11 bases match TRBD1. Germline V gives CDR1 DFQATT, CDR2 SNEGSKA (reference sequence). The CDR3 is made up of 13 amino acids. CDR3: CSPKWGQGVGYTF. The CDR3 DNA follows: TGCAGCCCCAAATGGGGACAGGGGGTGGGCTACACCTTC.

This clonotype was detected only once. Being one base from a much bigger clone, this may be a read error. Since the CDR3 does not end with the conserved phenylalanine or tryptophan, this likely comes from a read error. The genes are TRBV20-1 and TRBJ2-1; 12 bases match TRBD2. CDR3 length: 14 residues. Germline values: CDR1 DFQATT, CDR2 SNEGSKA (reference sequence). V trimming: 5 bases; J trimming: 10 bases; junction bases outside the gene matches: 9. This chain's CDR3 is CSASLAGGPSEQFL. The CDR3 DNA reads as TGCAGTGCTTCTCTAGCGGGAGGGCCCTCCGAGCAGTTCCTC.

This sequence joins TRBV20-1 and TRBJ2-7; 9 nucleotides agree with TRBD1. Germline CDR1 reads DFQATT; CDR2 reads SNEGSKA (reference sequence). This CDR3 has 17 residues. J was trimmed by 2 bases and V by 0 bases; bases with no gene match: 11. CDR3 in amino acids: CSARDPGQGVSTYEQYF. CDR3 nucleotides: TGCAGTGCTAGAGATCCGGGACAGGGAGTCAGTACCTACGAGCAGTACTTC.

This clonotype came up many times. CDR3: CASGRTDTQYF. DNA for the CDR3: TGTGCCAGCGGCCGCACAGATACGCAGTATTTT. V usage is TRBV7-9 and J usage is TRBJ2-3; D remains ambiguous. V was shortened by 8 bases and J by 1 base, with 4 bases between the two germline ends. This CDR3 is built from 11 residues. From germline, CDR1 is SEHNR and CDR2 FQNEAQ (reference sequence).

This clonotype came up many times. The chain combines TRBV12-3 or TRBV12-4 with TRBJ1-2; D gene unclear. Trimming cost V 4 bases and J 8 bases, with 17 bases left between them. The CDR3 sequence is 14 residues long. CDR3 bases: TGTGCCAGCAGTTCTACTAGCCGGATTGGGGGCTACACCTTC. Amino acid sequence: CASSSTSRIGGYTF.

This clonotype has a single count. The rearrangement joins TRBV15 to TRBJ2-5; 7 positions agree with TRBD1. In germline, CDR1 is LNHNV, CDR2 YYDKDF (reference sequence). With 4 bases clipped from V and 2 bases from J, the junction kept 4 bases outside the gene matches. This CDR3 region has 14 residues. CDR3 protein: CATSTRQGQETQYF. The CDR3 coding sequence is TGTGCCACCAGCACCCGACAGGGACAAGAGACCCAGTACTTC.

This clonotype was found once. A much bigger clone sits one base away, suggesting this may be a read error. The chain couples TRBV5-6 to TRBJ1-2; D uncertain. The V gene's germline CDR1 is SGHDT and CDR2 YYEEEE. CDR3 size: 13 residues. CDR3 in amino acids: CASGLIGVYGYTF. Here the CDR3 DNA reads TGTGCCAGCGGCTTGATTGGGGTCTATGGCTACACCTTC. Complete variable domain (other parts from reference TRBV5-6 and TRBJ1-2): DAGVTQSPTHLIKTRGQQVTLRCSPKSGHDTVSWYQQALGQGPQFIFQYYEEEERQRGNFPDRFSGHQFPNYSSELNVNALLLGDSALYLCASGLIGVYGYTFGSGTRLTVV.

Comments on this clonotype: Just one base apart from a much larger clone, this may be a read error. This chain links TRBV14 with TRBJ1-1; 8 bases are shared with TRBD1. Germline assignment: CDR1 SGHDN and CDR2 FVKESK. V trimming: 4 bases; J trimming: 4 bases; junction bases outside the gene matches: 8. This CDR3 has 15 residues. In nucleotides, the CDR3 is TGTGCCAGCAGCCTCCGGGACAGGATGAGCACTGAAGCTTTCTTT. This sequence encodes CASSLRDRMSTEAFF.

On this clonotype: A much larger clone differs from this one at a single base, so this may be a read error. This chain connects TRBV2 to TRBJ1-1; no clear D. There are 12 residues in the CDR3. Germline V gene lookup returns CDR1 SNHLY and CDR2 FYNNEI. In nucleotides, the CDR3 is TGTGCCACGGGGTTTTTAAACACTGAAACTTTCTTT. It translates to CATGFLNTETFF.

V usage is TRBV7-8 and J usage is TRBJ2-3, with D maybe TRBD2 (6 bases). Germline V lookup: CDR1 SGHVS, CDR2 FQNEAQ. The CDR3 consists of 17 residues. Trimming removed 5 bases at V and 5 bases at J, with 23 bases between. The CDR3 sequence: CASSPYPGLRAGDTQYF. The CDR3 nucleotides read TGTGCCAGCAGCCCGTACCCGGGACTCCGAGCGGGAGATACGCAGTATTTT.

This clonotype occurred once. The chain couples TRBV20-1 to TRBJ2-7; 12 nucleotides align to TRBD2. There are 14 residues in the CDR3. V trimming: 5 bases; J trimming: 5 bases; junction bases outside the gene matches: 7. Per the germline V gene, CDR1 is DFQATT and CDR2 is SNEGSKA (reference sequence). The CDR3 region is CSAPLAGGRDEQYF. CDR3 nucleotides: TGCAGTGCTCCACTAGCGGGGGGCCGGGACGAGCAGTACTTC.

This clonotype was observed many times. The chain is built from TRBV2 and TRBJ2-3, with 9 positions matching TRBD1. From germline, CDR1 is SNHLY and CDR2 FYNNEI. CDR3 size: 14 residues. V shed 5 bases and J 3 bases; nucleotides not matched to a gene: 3. The CDR3 bases are TGTGCCAGCAGTCTGGACAGGGGAACAGATACGCAGTATTTT. Encoded protein: CASSLDRGTDTQYF.

This clonotype has a handful of counts. The chain recombines TRBV2 with TRBJ2-1; D tentatively fits TRBD1 or TRBD2 (5 bases each). Per the germline V gene, CDR1 is SNHLY and CDR2 is FYNNEI. Deletions cut 7 bases from V and 12 bases from J, with 10 bases between. The CDR3 is 10 residues long. CDR3 sequence (DNA): TGTGCCAGCATGGGGGACGGGCAGTTCTTC. This gives the protein CASMGDGQFF.

A note on this clonotype: One base away lies a much larger clone, so this may be a sequencing read error. V usage is TRBV6-1 and J usage is TRBJ1-5; a possible D gene is TRBD1 (6 bases). There are 14 residues in the CDR3. Germline loops: CDR1 MNHNS, CDR2 SASEGT. CDR3 residues: CARSPRGGGQPQHF. CDR3 DNA: TGTGCCCGCAGCCCCAGGGGTGGGGGTCAGCCCCAGCATTTT.

At least ten counts were recorded for this clonotype. This chain connects TRBV9 to TRBJ1-1, with D unresolved. The V and J ends lost 0 bases and 4 bases respectively, with 10 bases between them. The CDR3 length is 14 residues. In germline, CDR1 is SGDLS, CDR2 YYNGEE. CDR3 region: CASSVEQPSTEAFF. In DNA form, the CDR3 reads TGTGCCAGCAGCGTAGAACAGCCTTCCACTGAAGCTTTCTTT.

V usage is TRBV6-5 and J usage is TRBJ1-1; D remains ambiguous. From germline, CDR1 is MNHEY and CDR2 SVGAGI. V lost 3 bases, J lost 1 base, and 9 bases lay in between. This CDR3 is 14 amino acids long. The CDR3: CASSYERANTEAFF. The CDR3 bases are TGTGCCAGCAGTTATGAGAGGGCGAACACTGAAGCTTTCTTT.

There are many counts of this clonotype. The rearrangement joins TRBV19 to TRBJ2-1; possible D gene TRBD2, 5 bases. V lost 7 bases and J 8 bases, leaving 18 bases between the germline ends. Germline-derived CDR1 and CDR2 are LNHDA and SQIVND (reference sequence). The CDR3 spans 14 residues. The CDR3 coding sequence is TGTGCCAGTACACCGACGAGGTGGCGGGATGAGCAGTTCTTC. It translates to CASTPTRWRDEQFF.

This clonotype was detected only once. A much bigger clone sits one base away, suggesting this may be a read error. V and J are TRBV4-1 and TRBJ1-1, with D perhaps TRBD1 (6 bases). CDR1 and CDR2 (germline): MGHRA, YSYEKL. The CDR3 is 18 residues long. Here the CDR3 DNA reads TGCGTCAGCAGCCAAAGGGGGGCAGTCCCTTCTTTGGACACTGAAGCTTTCTTT. Protein product: CVSSQRGAVPSLDTEAFF.

This clonotype was seen at least ten times. The chain links TRBV4-1 to TRBJ1-2, with TRBD1 as a possible D gene (5 bases). V gave up 0 bases and J gave up 1 base, with 12 bases separating them. The CDR3 is made up of 16 amino acids. CDR1 is MGHRA, CDR2 YSYEKL, per germline. For the CDR3, the DNA is TGCGCCAGCAGCCAAGAACGACAGACTATTAACTATGGCTACACCTTC. Its translation: CASSQERQTINYGYTF.

The table lists this clonotype with a count of one. The chain recombines TRBV19 with TRBJ1-5; 8 positions match TRBD1. CDR1 and CDR2 from the germline V gene are LNHDA and SQIVND (reference sequence). The CDR3 is 15 residues long. V trimming: 2 bases; J trimming: 2 bases; junction bases outside the gene matches: 2. The CDR3, as DNA: TGTGCCAGTAGTATACAGGGGGCCGGCAATCAGCCCCAGCATTTT. This sequence encodes CASSIQGAGNQPQHF.

This rearrangement joins TRBV30 to TRBJ1-2; D remains ambiguous. Germline lookup yields CDR1 GTSNPN and CDR2 SVGIG (reference sequence). V lost 0 bases and J lost 5, with 7 bases in between. The CDR3 is 12 residues long. CDR3: CAWSVGWYGYTF. CDR3 nucleotide sequence: TGTGCCTGGAGTGTAGGGTGGTATGGCTACACCTTC.

As for this clonotype: The CDR3 ends on some other residue instead of the conserved phenylalanine or tryptophan, so this is likely a read error. The rearrangement uses TRBV20-1 and TRBJ1-2; D is uncertain. CDR3 length: 15 amino acids. Germline loops: CDR1 DFQATT, CDR2 SNEGSKA (reference sequence). V was cut by 1 base and J by 4 bases, with 16 bases left in between. The CDR3 sequence is CSARVEGRHTYGYTS. CDR3 nucleotide sequence: TGCAGTGCTAGAGTTGAAGGACGGCATACCTATGGCTACACCTCC.

The J gene is TRBJ1-1, the V gene TRBV5-4, with D unclear. V was pared by 0 bases and J by 0 bases, with 9 bases between. The CDR3 runs 15 residues. CDR1 and CDR2 (germline): SGHNT, YYREEE (reference sequence). The CDR3 DNA sequence: TGTGCCAGCAGCTTGGCCGCATTTATGAACACTGAAGCTTTCTTT. Protein sequence: CASSLAAFMNTEAFF.

This clonotype was observed at least ten times. V and J are TRBV10-2 and TRBJ1-6; a possible D gene is TRBD1 (5 bases). Germline values: CDR1 WSHSY, CDR2 SAAADI. Trimming removed 0 bases from V and 10 bases from J, with 19 bases in between. This CDR3 is 17 amino acids long. The CDR3 nucleotides are TGCGCCAGCAGTGAGTCCCCCTTCCGACAGCCTGGGTCACCCCTCCACTTT. Protein product: CASSESPFRQPGSPLHF.

This clonotype showed up many times. The chain recombines TRBV25-1 with TRBJ2-1, with 8 bases aligning to TRBD2. V lost 6 bases, J lost 6 bases, and 7 bases stayed unmatched. The CDR3 loop spans 14 amino acids. In germline, CDR1 is MGHDK, CDR2 SYGVNS. The DNA for the CDR3 is TGTGCCAGCAGGGGGACTGCGGGGGGCAATGAGCAGTTCTTC. Its translation: CASRGTAGGNEQFF. Combining the CDR3 with reference TRBV25-1 and TRBJ2-1 gives the whole variable domain EADIYQTPRYLVIGTGKKITLECSQTMGHDKMYWYQQDPGMELHLIHYSYGVNSTEKGDLSSESTVSRIRTEHFPLTLESARPSHTSQYLCASRGTAGGNEQFFGPGTRLTVL.

This clonotype was seen a few times. A much larger clone lies one base from this, so it may be a read error. The chain is built from TRBV2 and TRBJ2-7; 12 nucleotides match TRBD2. There are 16 residues in the CDR3. Germline V gene lookup returns CDR1 SNHLY and CDR2 FYNNEI. The trim removed 6 bases at V and 2 bases at J, leaving 8 bases unmatched. CDR3 in amino acids: CASSLRGTSGPYEQYF. DNA of the CDR3: TGTGCCAGCAGCCTAAGGGGGACTAGCGGGCCCTACGAGCAGTACTTC.